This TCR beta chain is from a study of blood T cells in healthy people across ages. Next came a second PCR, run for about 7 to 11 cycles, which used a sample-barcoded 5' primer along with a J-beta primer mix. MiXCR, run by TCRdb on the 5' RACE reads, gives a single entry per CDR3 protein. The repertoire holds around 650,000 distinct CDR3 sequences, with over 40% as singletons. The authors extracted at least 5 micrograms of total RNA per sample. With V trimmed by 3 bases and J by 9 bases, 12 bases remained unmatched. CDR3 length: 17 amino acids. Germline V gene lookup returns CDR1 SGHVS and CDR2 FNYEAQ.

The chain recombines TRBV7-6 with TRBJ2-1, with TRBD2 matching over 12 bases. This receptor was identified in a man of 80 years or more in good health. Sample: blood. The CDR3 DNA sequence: TGTGCCAGCAGCTTTACTCAACTAGCGGGAGGCCTTGTTGAGCAGTTCTTC. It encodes CASSFTQLAGGLVEQFF.